The clone carrying this T cell receptor (beta chain) was seen once. The sample comes from a study of graft-versus-host responses after intestinal transplantation. Whole-study results and caveats: Where graft-donor T cell macrochimerism was present, patients had high graft-versus-host to host-versus-graft clonal ratios in allografts. Some GvH clones were seen earlier in gut or blood, suggesting intestinal origin.

Irradiated stimulators labeled with violet dye, about 200,000 in number, were plated with about 200,000 CFSE-labeled responders. Assay: immunoSEQ multiplex PCR; the TCRdb copy retains only in-frame clones and omits some. The data hold around 21,000 clones, with 44% observed a single time. The V and J ends lost 3 bases and 6 bases respectively, with 11 bases between them. Germline V gene sequence: CDR1 MDHEN, CDR2 SYDVKM. The CDR3 is 14 residues long. The origin of this receptor is a human patient who was an organ donor for intestinal transplantation. This sequence joins TRBV28 and TRBJ2-2; no clear D gene. The sequences come from alloreactive CD8+ T cells from a mixed lymphocyte reaction culture, collected before transplantation. Subset given: CFSE-low proliferating T cells sorted from approximately 6-day pre-transplant mixed lymphocyte reaction (GvH or HvG direction). The CDR3 nucleotides are TGTGCCAGCAGTTTTATCTCCCCATCCGGGGAGCTGTTTTTT. This gives the protein CASSFISPSGELFF.